The rows below give T cell receptor beta chains drawn from one sample of a study of T cells in Graves' hyperthyroidism and ophthalmopathy. TCRdb itself ran the multiplex PCR reads through MiXCR, one entry per CDR3 protein. The sample lists a few hundred thousand distinct CDR3 sequences, more than 15% occurring once. The specimen sequenced was blood. These receptors all stem from a woman between 25 and 40 years old with Graves' hyperthyroidism. Both conserved end residues are trimmed from each CDR3.

V gene,CDR3 protein
TRBV11-2,ASSLDSSQPLYEQY
TRBV5-1,ASSFLGRHTEAF
TRBV18,ASSPNAGTYNSPLH
TRBV3-1,ASSQYGPHQETQY
TRBV20-1,SARDSQRGYTYEQY
TRBV28,ASRTGGLGEQY
TRBV6-1,ASSERLEASGANVLT
TRBV12-3/TRBV12-4,ASSWDNYGYT
TRBV27,ASSPGTGGASDTQY
TRBV6-5,ASSYLRPHSGNTIY
TRBV6-2/TRBV6-3,ASSQNGRGSLGAF
TRBV12-3/TRBV12-4,ASSPQGGRGNEQF
TRBV9,ASSVVPTGGRNEQF
TRBV6-1,ASSEAHLRYNEQF
TRBV2,ASSALDRGNEQF
TRBV7-9,ASSLFRTSGTYNEQF
TRBV7-9,ASRVGPSPDTQY
TRBV9,ASSVEVAGLTDTQY
TRBV20-1,SARGRLGTEAF
TRBV4-1,ASSQALTRNSYEQY
TRBV4-1,ASSSPGHQNTEAF
TRBV2,ASRRGLAEREQY
TRBV7-9,ASRRGVDTQY
TRBV7-2,ASSYRGTDEQF
TRBV10-3,AISGGTGVPYEQY
TRBV6-6,ASSYVLAGEVADTQY
TRBV4-3,ASSQGSGQVSEKLF
TRBV20-1,SAKQAGGPYEQY
TRBV5-1,ASSWGTATEKLF
TRBV6-1,ASSEVSGAYGYT
TRBV27,ASSLSIGKSNYGYT
TRBV20-1,SARDWTVDEKLF
TRBV7-2,ASSSWTSDEQY
TRBV7-3,ASSTRALPFPNQPQH
TRBV9,ASSEGTGGTDTQY
TRBV15,ATSRGANQPQH
TRBV20-1,SARGTSKVNEQF
TRBV12-3/TRBV12-4,ASSSDLDTQY
TRBV10-3,AISRTGYEQF
TRBV7-3,ASSSNPSGSTDTQY
TRBV4-1,ASSQTKGGRGANVLT
TRBV11-2,ASSFRLAGSTSSYEQY
TRBV15,ATSTLSGNTIY
TRBV27,ASSPPPGPVQETQY
TRBV12-3/TRBV12-4,ASGQEPNNSPLH
TRBV18,ASSPTGFSYEQY
TRBV19,ASSIKPQETQY
TRBV10-2,ASSRRPHTDTQY
TRBV11-2,ASSLRVWVSGSPPNEQF
TRBV28,AGGTGATDTQY
TRBV28,ASRKGTGYLYEQY
TRBV27,ASSSGMQGETQY